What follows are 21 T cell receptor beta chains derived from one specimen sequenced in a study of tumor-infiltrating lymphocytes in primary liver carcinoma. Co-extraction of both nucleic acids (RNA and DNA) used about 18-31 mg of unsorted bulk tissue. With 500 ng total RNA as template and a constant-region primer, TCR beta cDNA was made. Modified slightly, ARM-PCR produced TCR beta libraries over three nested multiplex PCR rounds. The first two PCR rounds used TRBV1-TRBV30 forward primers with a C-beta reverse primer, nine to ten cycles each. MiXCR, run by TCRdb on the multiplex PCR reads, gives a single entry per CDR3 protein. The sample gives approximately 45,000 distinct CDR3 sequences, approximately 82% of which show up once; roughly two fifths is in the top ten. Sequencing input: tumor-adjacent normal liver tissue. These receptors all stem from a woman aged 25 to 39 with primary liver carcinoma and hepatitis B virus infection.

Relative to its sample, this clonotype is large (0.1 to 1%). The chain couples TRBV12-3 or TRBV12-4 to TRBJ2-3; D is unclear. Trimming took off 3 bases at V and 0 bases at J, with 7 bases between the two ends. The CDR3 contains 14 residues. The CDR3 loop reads CASSFGRSTDTQYF. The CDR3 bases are TGTGCCAGCAGTTTTGGTCGTAGCACAGATACGCAGTATTTT.

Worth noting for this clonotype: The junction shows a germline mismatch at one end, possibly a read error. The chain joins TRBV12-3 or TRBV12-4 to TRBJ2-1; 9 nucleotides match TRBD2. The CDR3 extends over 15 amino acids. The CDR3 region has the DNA TGTGCTAGCAGTTTAACTGGCGGGAGGGCCGGGGAGCAGTTCTTC. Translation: CASSLTGGRAGEQFF.

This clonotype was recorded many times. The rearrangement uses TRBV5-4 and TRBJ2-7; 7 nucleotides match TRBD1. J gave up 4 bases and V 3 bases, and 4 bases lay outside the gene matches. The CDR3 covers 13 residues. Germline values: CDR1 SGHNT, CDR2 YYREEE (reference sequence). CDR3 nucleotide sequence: TGTGCCAGCAGCTCGGACAGGACGTACGAGCAGTACTTC. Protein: CASSSDRTYEQYF.

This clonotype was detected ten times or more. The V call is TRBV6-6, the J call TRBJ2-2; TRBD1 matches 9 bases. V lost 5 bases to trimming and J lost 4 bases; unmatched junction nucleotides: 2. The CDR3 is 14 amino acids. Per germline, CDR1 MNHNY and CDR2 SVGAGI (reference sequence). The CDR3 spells CASSRTGATGELFF. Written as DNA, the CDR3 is TGTGCCAGCAGTCGGACAGGGGCCACCGGGGAGCTGTTTTTT.

CDR3 residues: CASSLGTVCLYEQYF. The CDR3 nucleotides are TGCGCCAGCAGCTTGGGGACAGTGTGCCTATACGAGCAGTACTTC. V and J are TRBV5-1 and TRBJ2-7; a weak D match, TRBD1 (6 bases). V lost 0 bases and J 4 bases, leaving 14 bases between the germline ends. The germline V gene encodes CDR1 SGHRS and CDR2 YFSETQ. This CDR3 has 15 amino acids.

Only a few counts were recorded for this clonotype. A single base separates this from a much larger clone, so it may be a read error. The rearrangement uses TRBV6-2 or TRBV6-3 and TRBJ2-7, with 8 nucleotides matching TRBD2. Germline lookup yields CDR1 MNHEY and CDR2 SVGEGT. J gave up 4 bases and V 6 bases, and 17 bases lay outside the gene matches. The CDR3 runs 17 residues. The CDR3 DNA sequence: TGTGCCAGCAGACGACTCTATCCGGAGCGGGAGTGGTACGAGCAGTACTTC. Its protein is CASRRLYPEREWYEQYF.

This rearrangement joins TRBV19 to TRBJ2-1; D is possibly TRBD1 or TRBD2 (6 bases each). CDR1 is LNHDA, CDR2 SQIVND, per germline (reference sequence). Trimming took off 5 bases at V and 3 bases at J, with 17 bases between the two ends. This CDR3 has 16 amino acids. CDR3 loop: CASSPSSGGGYNEQFF. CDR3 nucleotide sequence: TGTGCCAGTAGTCCCTCGAGCGGAGGGGGCTACAATGAGCAGTTCTTC.

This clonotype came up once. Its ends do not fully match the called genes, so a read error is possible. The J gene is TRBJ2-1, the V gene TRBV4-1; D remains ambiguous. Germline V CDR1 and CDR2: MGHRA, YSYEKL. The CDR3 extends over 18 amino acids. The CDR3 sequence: CVSSQEWVPQSSYNAQFF. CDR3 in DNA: TGCGTCAGCAGCCAAGAATGGGTCCCCCAGAGCTCCTACAATGCGCAGTTCTTC.

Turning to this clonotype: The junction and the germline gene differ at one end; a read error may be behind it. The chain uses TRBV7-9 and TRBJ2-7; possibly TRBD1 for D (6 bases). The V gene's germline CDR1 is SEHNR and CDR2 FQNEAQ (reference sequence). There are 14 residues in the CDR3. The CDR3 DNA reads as TGTGTCAGCAGCCCACAGGGAATTAGCTACGATCAGTACTTC. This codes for CVSSPQGISYDQYF. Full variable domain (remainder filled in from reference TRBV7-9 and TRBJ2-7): DTGVSQNPRHKITKRGQNVTFRCDPISEHNRLYWYRQTLGQGPEFLTYFQNEAQLEKSRLLSDRFSAERPKGSFSTLEIQRTEQGDSAMYLCVSSPQGISYDQYFGPGTRLTVT.

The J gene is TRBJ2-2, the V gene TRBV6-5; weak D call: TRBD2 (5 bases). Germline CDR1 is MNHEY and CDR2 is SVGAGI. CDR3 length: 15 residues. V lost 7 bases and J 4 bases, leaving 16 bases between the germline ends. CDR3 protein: CASIYKPRGTGELFF. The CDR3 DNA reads TGTGCCAGCATATACAAGCCTCGGGGCACCGGGGAGCTGTTTTTT.

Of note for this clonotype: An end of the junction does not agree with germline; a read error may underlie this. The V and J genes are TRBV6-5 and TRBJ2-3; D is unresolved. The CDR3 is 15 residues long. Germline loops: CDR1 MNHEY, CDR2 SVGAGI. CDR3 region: CASSYPYGGTDTEYF. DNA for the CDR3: TGTGCCAGCAGTTACCCTTACGGCGGCACAGATACGGAGTATTTT.

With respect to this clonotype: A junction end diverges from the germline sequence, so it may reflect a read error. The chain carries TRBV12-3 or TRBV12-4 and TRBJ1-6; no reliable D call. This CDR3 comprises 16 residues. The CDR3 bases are TGTGCTAGCAGTTTTGCAAGGTGGCACTATAATTCACCCCTCCTCTTT. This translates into CASSFARWHYNSPLLF.

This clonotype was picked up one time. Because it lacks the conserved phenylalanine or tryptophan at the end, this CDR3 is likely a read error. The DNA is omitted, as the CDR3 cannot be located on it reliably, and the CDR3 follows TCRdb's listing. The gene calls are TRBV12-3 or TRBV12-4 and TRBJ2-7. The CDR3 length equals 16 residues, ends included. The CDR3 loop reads CASSLGLAAQTYEQYL.

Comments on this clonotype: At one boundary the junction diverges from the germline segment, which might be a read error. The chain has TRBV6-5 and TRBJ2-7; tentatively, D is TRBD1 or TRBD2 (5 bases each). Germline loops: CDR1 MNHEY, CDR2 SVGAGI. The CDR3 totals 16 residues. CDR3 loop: CASSITIEGPPREQYF. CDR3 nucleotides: TGCGCCAGCAGTATAACCATAGAGGGACCACCTAGGGAGCAGTACTTC.

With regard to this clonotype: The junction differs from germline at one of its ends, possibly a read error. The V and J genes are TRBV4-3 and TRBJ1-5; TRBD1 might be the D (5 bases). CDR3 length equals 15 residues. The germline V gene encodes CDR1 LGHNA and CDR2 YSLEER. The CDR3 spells CSSSQDGARSQPQHF. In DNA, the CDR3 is TGCTCCAGCAGCCAAGATGGGGCGCGGAGTCAGCCCCAGCATTTT.

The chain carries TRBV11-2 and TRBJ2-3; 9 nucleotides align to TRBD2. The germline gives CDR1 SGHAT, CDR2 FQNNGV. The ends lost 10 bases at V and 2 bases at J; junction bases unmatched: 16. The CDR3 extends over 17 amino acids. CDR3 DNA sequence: TGTGCCAAGAGCCATCGAGGTAGCGGGAGCTACACAGATACGCAGTATTTT. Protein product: CAKSHRGSGSYTDTQYF. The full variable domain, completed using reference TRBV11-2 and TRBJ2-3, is EAGVAQSPRYKIIEKRQSVAFWCNPISGHATLYWYQQILGQGPKLLIQFQNNGVVDDSQLPKDRFSAERLKGVDSTLKIQPAKLEDSAVYLCAKSHRGSGSYTDTQYFGPGTRLTVL.

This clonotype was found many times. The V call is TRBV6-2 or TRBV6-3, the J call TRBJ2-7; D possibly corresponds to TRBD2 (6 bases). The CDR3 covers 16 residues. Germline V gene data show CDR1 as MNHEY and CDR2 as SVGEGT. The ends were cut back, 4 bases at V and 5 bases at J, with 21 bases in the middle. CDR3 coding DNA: TGTGCCAGCAGTTCGAGGTCCGGGACTGAGGTAGACGAGCAGTACTTC. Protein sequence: CASSSRSGTEVDEQYF.

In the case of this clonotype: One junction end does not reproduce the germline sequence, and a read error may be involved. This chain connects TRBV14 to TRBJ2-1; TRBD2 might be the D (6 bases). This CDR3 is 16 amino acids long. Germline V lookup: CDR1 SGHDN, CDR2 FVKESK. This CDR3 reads CTSNQVGSGPSNEQFF. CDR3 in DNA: TGTACCAGCAACCAAGTAGGAAGCGGGCCTTCGAATGAGCAGTTCTTC. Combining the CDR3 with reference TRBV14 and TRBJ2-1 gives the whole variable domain EAGVTQFPSHSVIEKGQTVTLRCDPISGHDNLYWYRRVMGKEIKFLLHFVKESKQDESGMPNNRFLAERTGGTYSTLKVQPAELEDSGVYFCTSNQVGSGPSNEQFFGPGTRLTVL.

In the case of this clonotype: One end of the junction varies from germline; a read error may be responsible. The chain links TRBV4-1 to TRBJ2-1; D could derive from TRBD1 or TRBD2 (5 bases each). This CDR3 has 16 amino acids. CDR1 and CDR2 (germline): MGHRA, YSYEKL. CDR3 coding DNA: TGCGCTAGCAGCCAAGCCGGGGCTAGGGATTGGAATGAGCAGTTCTTC. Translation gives CASSQAGARDWNEQFF.

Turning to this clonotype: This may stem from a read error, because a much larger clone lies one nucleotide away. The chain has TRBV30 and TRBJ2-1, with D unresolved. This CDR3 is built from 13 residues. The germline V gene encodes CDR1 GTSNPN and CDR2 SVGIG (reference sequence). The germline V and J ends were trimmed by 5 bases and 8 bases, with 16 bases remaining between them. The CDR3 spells CAWSQDCGYEQFF. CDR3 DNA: TGTGCCTGGTCCCAGGATTGTGGCTATGAGCAGTTCTTC.

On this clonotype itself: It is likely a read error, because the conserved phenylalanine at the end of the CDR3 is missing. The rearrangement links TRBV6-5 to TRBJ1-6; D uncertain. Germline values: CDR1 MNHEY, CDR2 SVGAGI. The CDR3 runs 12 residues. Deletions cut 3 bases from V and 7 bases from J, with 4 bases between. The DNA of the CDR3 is TGTGCCAGCAGTTATATGAATTCACCCCTCCACTAT. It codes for CASSYMNSPLHY.